This T cell receptor (beta chain) is drawn from a study of circulating CD8 cells and anti-PD-1 response in melanoma. Relative to its sample, this clonotype is medium-sized. The QIAseq Immune Repertoire TCR panel built the libraries from around 15 ng of total RNA. MiXCR, run by TCRdb on the reads, gives a single entry per CDR3 protein. The repertoire has over 1,000 distinct CDR3 sequences, 7.6% of them found once; the top ten carry 10% to 11%. Trimming removed 5 bases at V and 3 bases at J, with 16 bases between. There are 15 residues in the CDR3. Germline V gene sequence: CDR1 SEHNR, CDR2 FQNEAQ (reference sequence). Sorting of live CD3+CD8+TCRalphabeta+ cells by PD-1 and/or TIGIT gave four subsets.

This chain connects TRBV7-9 to TRBJ1-1, with D perhaps TRBD1 (5 bases). This specimen was CD8+ T cells from PBMCs, taken at baseline or after one month of anti-PD-1 therapy (not recorded which). This TCR came from a human donor with melanoma. As DNA, the CDR3 is TGTGCCAGCAGCCCCTTTATAGGACAATACACTGAAGCTTTCTTT. Translation: CASSPFIGQYTEAFF.